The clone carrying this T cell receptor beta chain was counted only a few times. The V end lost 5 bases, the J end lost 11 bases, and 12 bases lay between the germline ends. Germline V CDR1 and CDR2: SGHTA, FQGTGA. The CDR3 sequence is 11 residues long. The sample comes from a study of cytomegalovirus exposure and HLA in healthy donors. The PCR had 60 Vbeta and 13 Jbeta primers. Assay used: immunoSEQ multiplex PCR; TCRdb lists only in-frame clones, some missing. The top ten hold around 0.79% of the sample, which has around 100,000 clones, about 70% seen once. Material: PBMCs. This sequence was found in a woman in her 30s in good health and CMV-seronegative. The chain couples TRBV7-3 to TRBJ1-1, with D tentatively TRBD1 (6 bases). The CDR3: CASSQQGLAFF. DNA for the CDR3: TGTGCCAGCAGCCAACAGGGTTTGGCTTTCTTT.